The 15 T cell receptor beta chains below were found in one sample sequenced in a study of blood T cell repertoires in COVID-19. Some clones are missing from TCRdb's copy, which holds only in-frame ones; the method was immunoSEQ multiplex PCR. The profile shows 60,000 to 65,000 clones, about 74% of them singletons. Sequencing input: peripheral blood. The receptors were sampled from a woman aged 80 or older with acute or convalescent COVID-19.

The chain links TRBV7-2 to TRBJ2-7; 10 bases are a match to TRBD1. With 5 bases clipped from V and 4 bases from J, the junction kept 8 bases outside the gene matches. This CDR3 spans 15 amino acids. Per the germline V gene, CDR1 is SGHTA and CDR2 is FQGNSA. The CDR3 here is CASSTQTGGSYEQYF. The CDR3 DNA reads TGTGCCAGCAGCACCCAGACAGGGGGCTCGTACGAGCAGTACTTC.

This clone was counted a single time. The CDR3 DNA is TGCAGCGTTGGAGCGGGAGCCCCAGATACGCAGTATTTT. Translated, it gives CSVGAGAPDTQYF. V is TRBV29-1 and J is TRBJ2-3, with 8 bases identical to TRBD2. Germline V lookup: CDR1 SQVTM, CDR2 ANQGSEA. The CDR3 is 13 residues long. The J segment lost 4 bases and the V segment lost 4 bases, leaving 4 bases of the junction unmatched.

The V and J genes are TRBV7-2 and TRBJ1-2, with a tentative D call TRBD1 (6 bases). The CDR3 length is 14 residues. V was clipped by 1 base and J by 9 bases, with 15 bases between them. Germline assignment: CDR1 SGHTA and CDR2 FQGNSA. CDR3 amino acids: CASSLGGGRRSYTF. CDR3 nucleotides: TGTGCCAGCAGCTTAGGGGGGGGCAGAAGGAGCTACACCTTC.

The chain joins TRBV9 to TRBJ1-2; D is unclear. The V and J ends lost 4 bases and 2 bases respectively, with 18 bases between them. Germline CDR1 reads SGDLS; CDR2 reads YYNGEE. This CDR3 is 16 amino acids long. CDR3 bases: TGTGCCAGCAGCCCTAGCGGGATTAGCCCAAACTATGGCTACACCTTC. Encoded protein: CASSPSGISPNYGYTF.

A few counts support this clone. The gene calls are TRBV5-6 and TRBJ1-3; no clear D gene. V was clipped by 2 bases and J by 4 bases, with 13 bases between them. The CDR3 is made up of 15 amino acids. Germline CDR1 reads SGHDT; CDR2 reads YYEEEE. CDR3 residues: CASSFDLPGGNTIYF. The CDR3 coding sequence is TGTGCCAGCAGCTTCGACCTGCCGGGAGGAAACACCATATATTTT.

This chain joins TRBV7-2 and TRBJ2-1; 13 bases line up with TRBD2. The CDR3 contains 16 residues. V shed 5 bases and J 9 bases; nucleotides not matched to a gene: 10. The V gene's germline CDR1 is SGHTA and CDR2 FQGNSA. CDR3 sequence: CASSPRGLAGDGEQFF. In nucleotides, the CDR3 is TGTGCCAGCAGCCCCAGAGGACTAGCGGGAGATGGTGAGCAGTTCTTC.

The chain joins TRBV19 to TRBJ2-7; a possible D gene is TRBD2 (7 bases). V gave up 5 bases and J gave up 5 bases, with 19 bases separating them. CDR3 length: 15 residues. Germline assignment: CDR1 LNHDA and CDR2 SQIVND (reference sequence). CDR3 coding DNA: TGTGCCAGTAGTTCAGCGGGATTAGGGGGTCACGAGCAGTACTTC. Encoded protein: CASSSAGLGGHEQYF.

At least ten counts were recorded for this clone. The chain couples TRBV14 to TRBJ2-3, with D uncertain. The CDR3 loop spans 14 amino acids. Trimming left V 1 base short and J 5 bases short, with 10 bases between. CDR1 and CDR2 (germline): SGHDN, FVKESK. The CDR3 bases are TGTGCCAGCAGCCAAGGTTCGGCGGTAGATACGCAGTATTTT. This encodes CASSQGSAVDTQYF.

V usage is TRBV3-1 (or the pseudogene TRBV3-2) and J usage is TRBJ2-1; D gene ambiguous. Germline CDR1 is LGHDT and CDR2 is YNNKEL (reference sequence). V was pared by 1 base and J by 5 bases, with 6 bases between. The CDR3 spans 13 residues. CDR3: CASSQGPNNEQFF. The DNA of the CDR3 is TGTGCCAGCAGCCAAGGGCCAAACAATGAGCAGTTCTTC.

The rearrangement links TRBV11-2 to TRBJ1-1; possible D gene TRBD1, 5 bases. CDR1 and CDR2 (germline): SGHAT, FQNNGV. Trimming pared 1 base from V and 5 bases from J, leaving 14 bases between. This CDR3 is built from 15 residues. The CDR3 loop is CASSLGRPGGTEAFF. In nucleotides, the CDR3 is TGTGCCAGCAGCTTAGGACGGCCCGGGGGGACTGAAGCTTTCTTT.

This chain links TRBV27 with TRBJ2-7; TRBD1 might be the D (5 bases). The CDR3 is 13 amino acids. Trimming removed 4 bases from V and 3 bases from J, with 10 bases in between. Germline-derived CDR1 and CDR2 are MNHEY and SMNVEV (reference sequence). CDR3 loop: CASSSYRLYEQYF. The CDR3 DNA reads as TGTGCCAGCAGTTCATACAGGCTCTACGAGCAGTACTTC.

This chain uses TRBV5-1 with TRBJ1-1; TRBD1 aligns across 12 bases. CDR1 and CDR2 from the germline V gene are SGHRS and YFSETQ. V trimming: 2 bases; J trimming: 7 bases; junction bases outside the gene matches: 12. The CDR3 totals 17 residues. CDR3 amino acids: CASSFQGQGAVGDEAFF. As DNA, the CDR3 is TGCGCCAGCAGCTTTCAGGGACAGGGGGCCGTAGGCGATGAAGCTTTCTTT.

This clone was seen only once. The V gene is TRBV7-9, the J gene TRBJ2-4; 13 bases match TRBD2. V gave up 5 bases and J gave up 4 bases; unmatched junction bases: 8. This CDR3 has 17 amino acids. The germline gives CDR1 SEHNR, CDR2 FQNEAQ (reference sequence). CDR3 sequence: CASSPGLAGTRKNIQYF. CDR3 bases: TGTGCCAGCAGCCCGGGACTAGCGGGGACTCGTAAAAACATTCAGTACTTC.

The genes are TRBV29-1 and TRBJ2-7, with D tentatively TRBD1 (6 bases). Trimming stripped 8 bases from V and 6 bases from J, with 20 bases between. Germline V gives CDR1 SQVTM, CDR2 ANQGSEA. The CDR3 sequence is 13 residues long. This CDR3 reads CSYRDTLVAEQYF. The CDR3 DNA sequence: TGCAGCTACCGGGACACCCTGGTGGCCGAGCAGTACTTC.

V gene TRBV28 combines with J gene TRBJ1-4, with 10 bases fitting TRBD1. Germline V gene lookup returns CDR1 MDHEN and CDR2 SYDVKM. Germline trimming cut 5 bases from V and 6 bases from J; bases unmatched to any gene: 3. The CDR3 is 14 amino acids. The CDR3 region is CASSRDRGDEKLFF. The CDR3 coding sequence is TGTGCCAGCAGTCGGGACAGGGGCGATGAAAAACTGTTTTTT.